This T cell receptor (beta chain) is drawn from a study of OX40 agonist ivuxolimab in advanced cancers. Sequencing was performed with immunoSEQ multiplex PCR; in TCRdb, only in-frame clones are kept and a portion is missing. The table includes some 76,000 clones, approximately 86% detected once. The CDR3 is 14 residues long. V gave up 6 bases and J gave up 7 bases; unmatched junction bases: 12. Germline values: CDR1 KGHSH, CDR2 LQKENI. The gene calls are TRBV18 and TRBJ2-7, with 7 positions matching TRBD1. This specimen was CD4+ or CD8+ T cells sorted from blood, taken in a trial of the OX40 agonist ivuxolimab. This TCR derives from an adult with an advanced solid tumor such as melanoma, head and neck, liver or kidney cancer. The CDR3 DNA is TGTGCCAGCTCGGGGACAGCGGCAGGTAATGAGCAGTACTTC. Translating gives CASSGTAAGNEQYF.